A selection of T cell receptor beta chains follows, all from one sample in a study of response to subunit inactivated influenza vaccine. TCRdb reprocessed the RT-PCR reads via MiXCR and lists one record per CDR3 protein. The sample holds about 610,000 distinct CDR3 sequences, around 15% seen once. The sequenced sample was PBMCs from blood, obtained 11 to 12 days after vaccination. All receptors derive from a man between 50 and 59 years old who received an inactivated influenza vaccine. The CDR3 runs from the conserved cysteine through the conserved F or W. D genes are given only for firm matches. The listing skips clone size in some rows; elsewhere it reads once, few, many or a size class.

TGTGCCACCAGTGATCCCGGGGTGGCCCAGCCCCAGCATTTT	CATSDPGVAQPQHF	few	TRBJ1-5	TRBV24-1	-
TGCGCCAGCAGCTTCGTAATCGGACTAGCGGGAGACAATGAGCAGTTCTTC	CASSFVIGLAGDNEQFF	-	TRBJ2-1	TRBV5-1	TRBD2
TGCAGTGCTAGGGCATCGGGACAGGCTTATCAGCCCCAGCATTTT	CSARASGQAYQPQHF	few	TRBJ1-5	TRBV20-1	TRBD1
TGTGCCAGCAGTGAAGGTTTAGGCACTGAAGCTTTCTTT	CASSEGLGTEAFF	-	TRBJ1-1	TRBV2	-
TGTGCCAGCAGTTTTGAAGGGACGGATCAAGAGACCCAGTACTTC	CASSFEGTDQETQYF	few	TRBJ2-5	TRBV28	-
TGCAGTGCAACTCGGGCGGGGGTAGACAATCAGCCCCAGCATTTT	CSATRAGVDNQPQHF	-	TRBJ1-5	TRBV20-1	-
TGTGCCAGCAGTCCCCCAGGGTCTGGAAACACCATATATTTT	CASSPPGSGNTIYF	-	TRBJ1-3	TRBV28	-
TGCGCCAGCAGCTTTAACCGGGACAGGGCCACCGGGGAGCTGTTTTTT	CASSFNRDRATGELFF	-	TRBJ2-2	TRBV5-1	TRBD1
TGTGCCAGCAAAGGGGAGGAGACCCAGTACTTC	CASKGEETQYF	-	TRBJ2-5	TRBV28	-
TGTGCCAGCAGCCCCGGGGGGGTTAGGACCGGGGAGCTGTTTTTT	CASSPGGVRTGELFF	-	TRBJ2-2	TRBV7-2	TRBD2
TGTGCCAGCAGGCTAGCGGGAGCCCCCGGGGAGCTGTTTTTT	CASRLAGAPGELFF	-	TRBJ2-2	TRBV12-3/TRBV12-4	TRBD2
TGTGCCAGCAGTCCAGTCCTGACCGGGGAGCTGTTTTTT	CASSPVLTGELFF	few	TRBJ2-2	TRBV12-3/TRBV12-4	-
TGTGCCAGCAGTTACTCGAGGTTCTCGCGACAAGAGACCCAGTACTTC	CASSYSRFSRQETQYF	-	TRBJ2-5	TRBV6-2/TRBV6-3	-
TGCAGCGTTCTTGGGGGGCGAAGGGTCGACGAGCAGTACTTC	CSVLGGRRVDEQYF	few	TRBJ2-7	TRBV29-1	-
TGTGCCAGCAGCTTAGGAGGTCCCTATCAGAACACTGAAGCTTTCTTT	CASSLGGPYQNTEAFF	few	TRBJ1-1	TRBV7-9	-
TGTGCCAGCAGCTTCCGACAGTCAGGCACTGAAGCTTTCTTT	CASSFRQSGTEAFF	-	TRBJ1-1	TRBV6-1	-
TGCAGTGCTAGCCTACGGAAGTCCGGGGAGCTGTTTTTT	CSASLRKSGELFF	-	TRBJ2-2	TRBV20-1	-
TGCGCCAGCAGCCAAGAAGGACTAGCGGGAAGTACGGAGCAGTTCTTC	CASSQEGLAGSTEQFF	few	TRBJ2-1	TRBV4-3	TRBD2
TGTAGTACAGGGGTGTACTATGGCTACACCTTC	CSTGVYYGYTF	-	TRBJ1-2	TRBV30	TRBD1
TGTGCCAGCAGTGGGGCGGGGGGGGAGGATGAGCAGTTCTTC	CASSGAGGEDEQFF	few	TRBJ2-1	TRBV28	TRBD2
TGCGCCAGCAGCTTGGGACAGGGGTTAGACATTCAGTACTTC	CASSLGQGLDIQYF	-	TRBJ2-4	TRBV5-1	TRBD1
TGCAGTGCTGGGGACCGCCGAGAGACCCAGTACTTC	CSAGDRRETQYF	-	TRBJ2-5	TRBV20-1	-
TGTGCCAGCAGCTTAACCGGGACAGCGGGATATGGCTACACCTTC	CASSLTGTAGYGYTF	many	TRBJ1-2	TRBV7-9	TRBD1
TGCAGCGTTGTTTTTGGGCCGAACAATAGCCAGTTCTTC	CSVVFGPNNSQFF	many	TRBJ2-1	TRBV29-1	-
TGTGCCATCAGAGCGGGAGCTGAGACCCAGTACTTC	CAIRAGAETQYF	few	TRBJ2-5	TRBV10-3	TRBD2
TGTGCCAGCTCACCACGGACAGGGACCAACTCTGGGGCCAACGTCCTGACTTTC	CASSPRTGTNSGANVLTF	few	TRBJ2-6	TRBV18	TRBD1
TGTGCCAGCAGTGAATTCGGCGGGGGGGAAGAGACCCAGTACTTC	CASSEFGGGEETQYF	-	TRBJ2-5	TRBV25-1	TRBD2
TGTGCCAGTTGTGGCGGAGGCTTCTGGGACGGAAACACCATATATTTT	CASCGGGFWDGNTIYF	few	TRBJ1-3	TRBV19	-
TGTGCCAGCAGCGTAGCGGCGGGGGGTGGGTCCGATACGCAGTATTTT	CASSVAAGGGSDTQYF	many	TRBJ2-3	TRBV9	TRBD2
TGTGCCAGCAGCCCTCGGGGAGGCAATAATTCACCCCTCCACTTT	CASSPRGGNNSPLHF	-	TRBJ1-6	TRBV7-2	-
TGTGCCATCAGTGAGGGGTCCGGGGAGCTGTTTTTT	CAISEGSGELFF	-	TRBJ2-2	TRBV10-3	-
TGTGCCAGCAGCTTACATGGACCGGGGACCTTCAGGAACGAGCAGTACTTC	CASSLHGPGTFRNEQYF	few	TRBJ2-7	TRBV7-6	-
TGCGCCAGCAGCTTGGATCCGGGGGCAGGCACTGAAGCTTTCTTT	CASSLDPGAGTEAFF	many	TRBJ1-1	TRBV5-1	-
TGTGCCAGCAGCGTAGATGGGACTACGATGATTTACGGGGAGCTGTTTTTT	CASSVDGTTMIYGELFF	-	TRBJ2-2	TRBV9	TRBD2
TGTGCCAGCAGACCGGGACAGGGGGCCTACGAGCAGTACTTC	CASRPGQGAYEQYF	many	TRBJ2-7	TRBV12-3/TRBV12-4	TRBD1
TGCGCCAGCAGCATACAGGGGGCCGGAGAAAAACTGTTTTTT	CASSIQGAGEKLFF	few	TRBJ1-4	TRBV5-1	TRBD1
TGTGCCAGCAGGCGGACAGGGGGCGCAAGAAATTCACCCCTCCACTTT	CASRRTGGARNSPLHF	-	TRBJ1-6	TRBV12-3/TRBV12-4	TRBD1
TGTGCCAGCAGTTCCCAAGGGACTAGCGGATACAATGAGCAGTTCTTC	CASSSQGTSGYNEQFF	-	TRBJ2-1	TRBV27	TRBD2
TGTGCCAGCAGTTTGGGGACAATGAGCTCCTACGAGCAGTACTTC	CASSLGTMSSYEQYF	few	TRBJ2-7	TRBV12-3/TRBV12-4	-
TGTGCCATCAGTATACAGGAGAACACTGAAGCTTTCTTT	CAISIQENTEAFF	few	TRBJ1-1	TRBV10-3	-
TGCGCCAGCAGCCAAGCCGACAGGATCTACGAGCAGTACTTC	CASSQADRIYEQYF	many	TRBJ2-7	TRBV4-1	-
TGCAGTGCCCAAACTATCGTCGGGTCCCAAGAAGCTTTCTTT	CSAQTIVGSQEAFF	few	TRBJ1-1	TRBV20-1	-
TGTGCCAGCAGCCAAGATCGGTACACCTCTGGAAACACCATATATTTT	CASSQDRYTSGNTIYF	few	TRBJ1-3	TRBV3-1	-
TGTGCCAGCAGTCGACTAGCGGGAGACTACGAGCAGTACTTC	CASSRLAGDYEQYF	-	TRBJ2-7	TRBV6-2/TRBV6-3	TRBD2
TGTGCCAGCAGCCGTCAAGGGAGGGGTAATGAGCAGTTCTTC	CASSRQGRGNEQFF	few	TRBJ2-1	TRBV7-2	TRBD2
TGCAGTGCAAGGCTCGGGGGGGCCTCCTACGAGCAGTACTTC	CSARLGGASYEQYF	-	TRBJ2-7	TRBV20-1	TRBD2
TGTGCCAGCAGCGTAGCGACAGGGGGCCGGGCTGAAGCTTTCTTT	CASSVATGGRAEAFF	-	TRBJ1-1	TRBV9	TRBD1
TGTGCCAGCAGCTTAGCATCGGCCAGCGGGAGGATCGATACGCAGTATTTT	CASSLASASGRIDTQYF	-	TRBJ2-3	TRBV7-2	TRBD2
TGCAGCGCGAGACTAGGGACGATTAGCACAGATACGCAGTATTTT	CSARLGTISTDTQYF	many	TRBJ2-3	TRBV29-1	-
TGTGCCAGCTCACCACCTGCAGGGAACACCGGGGAGCTGTTTTTT	CASSPPAGNTGELFF	few	TRBJ2-2	TRBV18	-
TGCGCCAGCAGCCAAGACCTCGAACAAGGGCAGTTCTTC	CASSQDLEQGQFF	-	TRBJ2-1	TRBV4-3	-
TGCAGTGCTAGTACGTACTCCGGGACTAAAGAGACCCAGTACTTC	CSASTYSGTKETQYF	-	TRBJ2-5	TRBV20-1	TRBD2
TGCGCCAGCAGTGGACAGATGTACAATGAGCAGTTCTTC	CASSGQMYNEQFF	-	TRBJ2-1	TRBV5-1	-
TGCGCCAGCAGCCAAGATGATGGGGGACGGGAGCAGTACTTC	CASSQDDGGREQYF	few	TRBJ2-7	TRBV4-3	-